Listed below are T cell receptor beta chains from one sample, sequenced in a study of blood T cell repertoires in COVID-19. Sequencing used immunoSEQ multiplex PCR; TCRdb keeps in-frame clones, though not all of them. The sample consists of hundreds of thousands of clones, roughly nine tenths of them appearing once. Source material: peripheral blood. Source of these receptors: a man in his fifties or sixties with COVID-19, enrolled during active disease. CDR3s include the opening cysteine and the closing phenylalanine or tryptophan. The order of the fields is V gene, D gene, CDR3 protein. A D gene is named only where the DNA matches it firmly.

v_gene: TRBV18; d_gene: NA; CDR3aa: CASSPRVFDSPWNEQFF
v_gene: TRBV4-2; d_gene: TRBD2; CDR3aa: CASSQEGASGNYEQYF
v_gene: TRBV9; d_gene: TRBD1; CDR3aa: CASSVAHGTGSHEQFF
v_gene: TRBV4-1; d_gene: TRBD1; CDR3aa: CASSHPGQSMSYTF
v_gene: TRBV3-1/TRBV3-2; d_gene: TRBD1; CDR3aa: CASTYRGRGTGELFF
v_gene: TRBV28; d_gene: NA; CDR3aa: CASSPMGALSYEQYF
v_gene: TRBV3-1/TRBV3-2; d_gene: TRBD1; CDR3aa: CASSQDRQGAGNTIYF
v_gene: TRBV4-2; d_gene: NA; CDR3aa: CASSGRGAGNGELFF
v_gene: TRBV19; d_gene: TRBD1; CDR3aa: CASSTSGTVLNYGYTF
v_gene: TRBV3-1/TRBV3-2; d_gene: TRBD1; CDR3aa: CASSPGQGGQPQHF
v_gene: TRBV7-9; d_gene: TRBD2; CDR3aa: CASSITSGSTDTQYF
v_gene: TRBV6-6; d_gene: TRBD1; CDR3aa: CASSSQQGANQPQHF
v_gene: TRBV18; d_gene: NA; CDR3aa: CASSPLQGTYEQYF
v_gene: TRBV18; d_gene: NA; CDR3aa: CASSSSVRSTDTQYF
v_gene: TRBV9; d_gene: TRBD2; CDR3aa: CASSVESGRHTGELFF
v_gene: TRBV3-1/TRBV3-2; d_gene: TRBD2; CDR3aa: CASSQASRGDIQYF
v_gene: TRBV6-5; d_gene: NA; CDR3aa: CASSYGGVNTEAFF
v_gene: TRBV5-6; d_gene: NA; CDR3aa: CASSRLGGLPNTGELFF
v_gene: TRBV2; d_gene: TRBD1; CDR3aa: CASSALTGAVFEKLFF
v_gene: TRBV21-1; d_gene: NA; CDR3aa: CASSKSFRLAPTGELFF
v_gene: TRBV28; d_gene: NA; CDR3aa: CASTVDQGTWGNQPQHF
v_gene: TRBV25-1; d_gene: NA; CDR3aa: CASRQGNTEAFF
v_gene: TRBV5-1; d_gene: NA; CDR3aa: CASSLMETYGYTF
v_gene: TRBV3-1/TRBV3-2; d_gene: TRBD1; CDR3aa: CASSRDRGGGGYTF
v_gene: TRBV19; d_gene: NA; CDR3aa: CASSIVPSPKNIQYF